This T cell receptor beta chain is drawn from a study of blood T cell repertoires in COVID-19. Study in general: Specimens from acute and convalescent COVID-19 originated in the United States, Italy and Spain. T cells, B-cell-depleted T cells, or PBMCs provided the cDNA or gDNA that served as material.

In the authors' methods: Scientists estimated how many nucleated cells there were by amplifying reference gene primers. Profiled with immunoSEQ multiplex PCR; TCRdb holds only in-frame clones, not every one. The V and J calls and clone size come from that table; D and trimming were worked out from the DNA. The sample shows 150,000 to 200,000 clones, around nine tenths of them seen only once. With 1 base removed from V and 7 bases from J, the gap between germline ends came to 11 bases. From germline, CDR1 is SGHDN and CDR2 FVKESK. The CDR3 runs to 13 residues. The V and J genes are TRBV14 and TRBJ2-7, with D possibly matching TRBD2 (5 bases). This TCR was recovered from a man aged 55 to 70 with COVID-19, enrolled during active disease. Sequenced sample: peripheral blood. The CDR3 spells CASSQGVDSEQYF. The DNA of the CDR3 is TGTGCCAGCAGCCAAGGCGTGGACTCGGAGCAGTACTTC.